One sample yielded the 15 T cell receptor beta chains listed below, sequenced in a study of cytomegalovirus exposure and HLA in healthy donors. The PCR contained 60 Vbeta and 13 Jbeta primers. The repertoire was sequenced with immunoSEQ multiplex PCR; TCRdb's copy has only in-frame clones and lacks some. The sample has around 90,000 clones; less than 80% are singletons. The material sequenced was PBMCs. The receptors here all came from a woman aged 40-49 years in good health and CMV-seronegative.

The chain is built from TRBV5-8 and TRBJ2-3, with D uncertain. This CDR3 has 15 amino acids. Germline CDR1 is SGHTS and CDR2 is YDEGEE. The germline V and J ends were trimmed by 0 bases and 6 bases, with 14 bases remaining between them. The CDR3 DNA is TGTGCCAGCAGCTTGGCCGGCGTTCAGGCGGATACGCAGTATTTT. This sequence encodes CASSLAGVQADTQYF.

The CDR3 protein is CASSPPGGGLNEQFF. The CDR3 DNA sequence: TGTGCCAGCTCACCTCCAGGGGGCGGTTTGAATGAGCAGTTCTTC. V usage is TRBV18 and J usage is TRBJ2-1; TRBD1 aligns across 8 bases. Germline CDR1 reads KGHSH; CDR2 reads LQKENI. The CDR3 has 15 amino acids. The ends lost 3 bases at V and 7 bases at J; junction bases unmatched: 8.

This clone turned up a few times. This chain joins TRBV27 and TRBJ1-2, with a possible D match to TRBD1 (6 bases). The ends were cut back, 4 bases at V and 4 bases at J, with 10 bases in the middle. This CDR3 comprises 13 residues. Germline CDR1 is MNHEY and CDR2 is SMNVEV (reference sequence). The CDR3 here is CASSSQGFYGYTF. CDR3 nucleotide sequence: TGTGCCAGCAGTTCACAGGGATTCTATGGCTACACCTTC.

This clone was picked up one time. The gene calls are TRBV6-1 and TRBJ2-2; D possibly corresponds to TRBD1 (6 bases). The V gene's germline CDR1 is MNHNS and CDR2 SASEGT. The CDR3 runs to 15 residues. The V gene lost 9 bases and the J gene lost 5 bases, with 19 bases spanning the gap. CDR3 amino acids: CASSSGQLLTGELFF. The CDR3 DNA is TGTGCCAGTTCTTCTGGACAGCTGCTTACCGGGGAGCTGTTTTTT.

The chain joins TRBV7-2 to TRBJ1-2, with TRBD1 matching 9 bases. Germline V CDR1 and CDR2: SGHTA, FQGNSA. V dropped 1 base and J dropped 6; count of bases not matched to a gene: 9. The CDR3 spans 16 residues. CDR3 amino acids: CASSLVGTGTGNGYTF. In DNA form, the CDR3 reads TGTGCCAGCAGCTTAGTTGGGACCGGGACAGGGAATGGCTACACCTTC.

In its sample, this clone was seen once. V usage is TRBV19 and J usage is TRBJ1-4; a weak D match, TRBD1 (6 bases). V gave up 6 bases and J gave up 3 bases, with 17 bases separating them. CDR3 length: 16 residues. In germline, CDR1 is LNHDA, CDR2 SQIVND (reference sequence). CDR3 in DNA: TGTGCCAGTAGGGGGGCCGACCGGGTCCCTAATGAAAAACTGTTTTTT. Protein: CASRGADRVPNEKLFF.

CDR3 sequence (DNA): TGTGCCAGCAGCTTAGGAGCGGGAAATACTGGGGCCAACGTCCTGACTTTC. As protein: CASSLGAGNTGANVLTF. This chain uses TRBV7-8 with TRBJ2-6; 7 positions match TRBD2. Trimming cost V 1 base and J 2 bases; bases outside gene matches: 5. From germline, CDR1 is SGHVS and CDR2 FQNEAQ. The CDR3 totals 17 residues.

V usage is TRBV27 and J usage is TRBJ2-3; a possible D gene is TRBD1 (6 bases). CDR1 is MNHEY and CDR2 is SMNVEV in the germline V gene (reference sequence). The V end was cut by 8 bases, the J end by 3 bases, with 18 bases between. The CDR3 totals 15 residues. The CDR3 is CASGLYRVVTDTQYF. In nucleotides, the CDR3 is TGTGCCAGCGGCTTATACAGGGTTGTTACAGATACGCAGTATTTT.

The V call is TRBV29-1, the J call TRBJ2-1; 7 bases agree with TRBD2. Germline-derived CDR1 and CDR2 are SQVTM and ANQGSEA. This CDR3 is built from 14 residues. In DNA form, the CDR3 reads TGCAGTGAGGTTGGCGGGAGATCACACAATGAGCAGTTCTTC. This encodes CSEVGGRSHNEQFF.

CDR3 sequence reads: CASNGRDRAVNQPQHF. CDR3 DNA sequence: TGTGCCAGCAACGGGAGGGACAGGGCGGTCAATCAGCCCCAGCATTTT. This chain joins TRBV28 and TRBJ1-5; 9 bases fit TRBD1. Germline V gene data show CDR1 as MDHEN and CDR2 as SYDVKM. V lost 7 bases to trimming and J lost 3 bases; unmatched junction nucleotides: 10. This CDR3 has 16 residues.

The rearrangement uses TRBV18 and TRBJ2-7, with D perhaps matching TRBD1 (5 bases). The CDR3 extends over 16 amino acids. Germline V gene sequence: CDR1 KGHSH, CDR2 LQKENI. Trimming shortened V by 2 bases and J by 1 base, and 15 bases separated the two germline ends. DNA of the CDR3: TGTGCCAGCTCACCAGGGATCAGGACAACTTCCTACGAGCAGTACTTC. This encodes CASSPGIRTTSYEQYF.

The gene calls are TRBV5-1 and TRBJ1-6; tentatively, D is TRBD1 (6 bases). Germline V CDR1 and CDR2: SGHRS, YFSETQ. The V end was cut by 4 bases, the J end by 13 bases, with 30 bases between. This CDR3 contains 18 residues. Written as DNA, the CDR3 is TGCGCCAGCAGCCCCGGGACATGGGCCCAGTCGGGGTTTTTTCCCCTCCACTTT. Its protein is CASSPGTWAQSGFFPLHF. Filled out from reference TRBV5-1 and TRBJ1-6, the complete variable domain reads KAGVTQTPRYLIKTRGQQVTLSCSPISGHRSVSWYQQTPGQGLQFLFEYFSETQRNKGNFPGRFSGRQFSNSRSEMNVSTLELGDSALYLCASSPGTWAQSGFFPLHFGNGTRLTVT.

The CDR3: CASNPAGSGNEKLFF. CDR3 DNA sequence: TGTGCCAGCAACCCAGCCGGGAGCGGTAATGAAAAACTGTTTTTT. The chain has TRBV28 and TRBJ1-4; D is ambiguous. CDR3 length: 15 amino acids. Germline lookup yields CDR1 MDHEN and CDR2 SYDVKM. V was shortened by 7 bases and J by 4 bases, with 16 bases between the two germline ends.

The chain uses TRBV7-2 and TRBJ1-2, with D unresolved. The CDR3 covers 13 residues. Trimming stripped 1 base from V and 6 bases from J, with 9 bases between. CDR1 SGHTA and CDR2 FQGNSA come from the germline V gene. The DNA for the CDR3 is TGTGCCAGCAGCTTAGGAGGTCCTCATGGCTACACCTTC. Amino acid sequence: CASSLGGPHGYTF.

This clone was observed once. The chain is built from TRBV5-1 and TRBJ2-5; the match to TRBD2 covers 9 bases. Losses at the gene ends were 0 bases for V and 3 bases for J; bases not matched to a gene: 6. The CDR3 is made up of 16 amino acids. Germline CDR1 reads SGHRS; CDR2 reads YFSETQ. The CDR3 loop is CASSLELAGGKETQYF. The DNA of the CDR3 is TGCGCCAGCAGCTTGGAACTAGCGGGCGGTAAAGAGACCCAGTACTTC.